This TCR beta chain is from a study of T cells in Graves' hyperthyroidism and ophthalmopathy. Hyperthyroidism of Graves' type that showed no ophthalmopathy progression within 18 months was stable. Fresh peripheral blood, around 10 ml, yielded the PBMCs. Researchers took RNA transcripts and amplified the TCR beta CDR3 regions from them. The HTBI primer set was used in a first-round RT-PCR of the TCR CDR3. A single record per CDR3 protein comes from TCRdb applying MiXCR to the multiplex PCR reads. The data show about 840,000 distinct CDR3 sequences, over 35% seen once. This clonotype was detected many times. CDR1 is SGHVS, CDR2 FQNEAQ, per germline. V was clipped by 5 bases and J by 4 bases, with 17 bases between them. The CDR3 spans 15 residues.

Material: blood. This chain connects TRBV7-8 to TRBJ2-5, with D possibly being TRBD2 (6 bases). The TCR originated in a man between 18 and 35 years old with Graves' hyperthyroidism. The CDR3 region is CASSAPRTGVETQYF. CDR3 bases: TGTGCCAGCAGCGCCCCCCGGACGGGAGTAGAGACCCAGTACTTC.